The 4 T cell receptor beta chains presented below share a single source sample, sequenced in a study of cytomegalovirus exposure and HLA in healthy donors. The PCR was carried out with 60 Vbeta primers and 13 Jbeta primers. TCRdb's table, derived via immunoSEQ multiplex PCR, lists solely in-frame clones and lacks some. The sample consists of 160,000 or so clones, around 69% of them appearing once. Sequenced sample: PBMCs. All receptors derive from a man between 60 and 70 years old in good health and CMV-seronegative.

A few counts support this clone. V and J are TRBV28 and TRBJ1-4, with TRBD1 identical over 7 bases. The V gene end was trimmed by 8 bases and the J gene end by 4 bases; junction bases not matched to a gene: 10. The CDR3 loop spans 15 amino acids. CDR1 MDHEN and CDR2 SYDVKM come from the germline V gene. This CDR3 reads CASGGQDPINEKLFF. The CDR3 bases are TGTGCCAGCGGTGGACAGGACCCAATTAATGAAAAACTGTTTTTT.

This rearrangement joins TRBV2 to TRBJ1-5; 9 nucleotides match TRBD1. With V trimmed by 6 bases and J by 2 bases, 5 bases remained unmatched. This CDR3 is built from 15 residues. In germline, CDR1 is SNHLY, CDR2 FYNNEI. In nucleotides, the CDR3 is TGTGCCAGCAGACGGGACAGGGTCGGCAATCAGCCCCAGCATTTT. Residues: CASRRDRVGNQPQHF.

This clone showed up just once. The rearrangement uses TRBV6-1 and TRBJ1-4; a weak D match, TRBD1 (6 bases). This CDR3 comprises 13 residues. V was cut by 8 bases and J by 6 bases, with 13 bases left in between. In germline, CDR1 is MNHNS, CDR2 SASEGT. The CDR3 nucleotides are TGTGCCAGCGGGGCGAAGGGGGATGAAAAACTGTTTTTT. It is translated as CASGAKGDEKLFF.

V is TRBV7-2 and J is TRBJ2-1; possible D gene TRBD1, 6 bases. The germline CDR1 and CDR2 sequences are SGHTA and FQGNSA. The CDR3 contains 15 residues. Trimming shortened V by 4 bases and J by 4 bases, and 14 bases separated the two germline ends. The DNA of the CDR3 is TGTGCCAGCAGCTCAAACGGACAGCCATACAATGAGCAGTTCTTC. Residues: CASSSNGQPYNEQFF.